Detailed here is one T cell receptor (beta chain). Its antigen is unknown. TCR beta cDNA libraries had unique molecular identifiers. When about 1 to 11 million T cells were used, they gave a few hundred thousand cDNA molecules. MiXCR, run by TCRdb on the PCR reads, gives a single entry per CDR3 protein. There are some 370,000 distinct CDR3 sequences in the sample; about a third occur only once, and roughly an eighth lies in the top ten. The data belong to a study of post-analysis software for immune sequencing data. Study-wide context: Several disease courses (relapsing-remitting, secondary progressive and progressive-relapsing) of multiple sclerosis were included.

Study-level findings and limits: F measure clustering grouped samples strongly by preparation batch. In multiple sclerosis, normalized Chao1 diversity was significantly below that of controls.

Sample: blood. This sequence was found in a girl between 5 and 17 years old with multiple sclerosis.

CDR3 region: CASSLVSSYNSPLHF. The DNA of the CDR3 is TGTGCCAGCAGTTTAGTGAGCTCCTATAATTCACCCCTCCACTTT. The chain recombines TRBV12-3 or TRBV12-4 with TRBJ1-6; D not resolved. The CDR3 runs 15 residues. Trimming cost V 1 base and J 0 bases, with 4 bases left between them.